This T cell receptor (beta chain) was recorded in a study of blood T cell repertoires in COVID-19. CDR1 SGHTA and CDR2 FQGTGA come from the germline V gene. V lost 5 bases, J lost 0 bases, and 5 bases stayed unmatched. The CDR3 is made up of 16 amino acids. Generated by immunoSEQ multiplex PCR, the TCRdb table keeps only in-frame clones and is missing some. The sample has 30,000 to 35,000 clones; over 90% are singletons. The chain carries TRBV7-3 and TRBJ2-3; 10 nucleotides line up with TRBD2. The sample consisted of peripheral blood. The receptor was isolated from a human donor in a cohort sampled during active COVID-19. The CDR3 bases are TGTGCCAGCAGCCTAGGACTAGCGGCTAGCACAGATACGCAGTATTTT. Translation: CASSLGLAASTDTQYF.